This T cell receptor (beta chain) was recorded in a study of blood T cells in healthy people across ages. Study-wide findings and caveats: Significant beta diversity loss was already apparent by age 40, declining roughly linearly. Without sorted subsets, naive and antigen-experienced compartments could not be conclusively compared. Long-lived donors exceeded aged donors in naive CD4+ cells and diversity.

Donors were healthy Caucasian individuals from Russia aged roughly 6 to 90. This clonotype was counted a single time. Its antigen is still unknown. Primers used in a second PCR of about 7 to 12 cycles were a sample-barcoded 5' primer and a J-beta primer mix. TCRdb used MiXCR to reprocess the 5' RACE reads, holding one entry per CDR3 protein. The sample has hundreds of thousands of distinct CDR3 sequences, roughly 46% seen once. The V end lost 6 bases, the J end lost 2 bases, and 10 bases lay between the germline ends. The CDR3 is 13 residues long. Looked up from germline, CDR1 is ENHRY and CDR2 is SYGVKD.

This chain connects TRBV10-3 to TRBJ2-5; D is unresolved. The sample was blood. This receptor was identified in a man older than 75 in good health. Here the CDR3 DNA reads TGTGCCATCAGGGCAGACAATCAAGAGACCCAGTACTTC. The encoded protein is CAIRADNQETQYF.